These T cell receptor beta chains were read from a single sample in a study of OX40 agonist ivuxolimab in advanced cancers. Sequencing used immunoSEQ multiplex PCR; TCRdb keeps in-frame clones, though not all of them. The sample shows about 53,000 clones, nearly 90% of them seen only once. The sequencing used CD4+ or CD8+ T cells sorted from blood, collected in a trial of the OX40 agonist ivuxolimab. The source of these receptors is an adult with an advanced solid tumor such as melanoma, head and neck, liver or kidney cancer. Each CDR3 is given with its conserved first and last residue. Fields, in order: CDR3 protein, CDR3 DNA, J gene, D gene, V gene, clone size. The D gene is left open where the match is weak. Not every row has a clone size; where given, it reads once, few, many or a size class.

CASSLGHPNTEAFF | TGTGCCAGCAGTCTGGGACACCCGAACACTGAAGCTTTCTTT | TRBJ1-1 | - | TRBV28 | few
CASSRDGVIGATNEKLFF | TGTGCCAGCAGCCGGGACGGGGTGATAGGGGCAACTAATGAAAAACTGTTTTTT | TRBJ1-4 | - | TRBV4-2 | -
CAIPLEGNSGTQYF | TGTGCCATCCCTCTAGAGGGAAACAGCGGTACGCAGTATTTT | TRBJ2-3 | - | TRBV5-3 | -
CASSYGGTGGAGYTF | TGTGCCAGCAGTTACGGCGGGACAGGGGGCGCGGGCTACACCTTC | TRBJ1-2 | TRBD1 | TRBV6-6 | -
CASSVAGTGWYNEQFF | TGTGCCAGCAGCGTAGCAGGGACAGGGTGGTACAATGAGCAGTTCTTC | TRBJ2-1 | TRBD1 | TRBV9 | once
CAWNRDRVEQYF | TGTGCCTGGAATCGGGACAGGGTCGAGCAGTACTTC | TRBJ2-7 | TRBD1 | TRBV30 | -
CASSPTGQPQHF | TGTGCCAGCAGCCCGACCGGTCAGCCCCAGCATTTT | TRBJ1-5 | - | TRBV6-5 | -
CASSFRGQSNSPLHF | TGTGCCAGCAGTTTCAGGGGACAATCTAATTCACCCCTCCACTTT | TRBJ1-6 | - | TRBV28 | -
CASSFTGATDTQYF | TGTGCCAGCAGCTTCACAGGGGCCACAGATACGCAGTATTTT | TRBJ2-3 | TRBD1 | TRBV7-9 | -
CASNVGQAGEKLFF | TGTGCCAGCAACGTTGGACAGGCGGGTGAAAAACTGTTTTTT | TRBJ1-4 | TRBD1 | TRBV7-9 | -
CAGNSGQGGELFF | TGTGCCGGCAATAGCGGGCAGGGCGGGGAGCTGTTTTTT | TRBJ2-2 | TRBD2 | TRBV30 | -
CASSSYYEQYF | TGTGCCAGCAGTTCTTATTACGAGCAGTACTTC | TRBJ2-7 | - | TRBV28 | -
CATAPQGAMNTEAFF | TGTGCCACCGCCCCCCAGGGGGCCATGAACACTGAAGCTTTCTTT | TRBJ1-1 | TRBD1 | TRBV19 | -
CASQIDSRDSPLHF | TGTGCCAGCCAGATCGACAGCCGTGATTCACCCCTCCACTTT | TRBJ1-6 | - | TRBV6-1 | -
CASSTQWGDPTQYF | TGTGCCAGTAGTACCCAATGGGGGGATCCGACCCAGTACTTC | TRBJ2-5 | - | TRBV19 | once
CAIRGGENTEAFF | TGTGCCATCAGGGGCGGTGAGAACACTGAAGCTTTCTTT | TRBJ1-1 | - | TRBV10-3 | -
CASSYSKWISGNTIYF | TGTGCCAGCAGTTACTCGAAGTGGATCTCTGGAAACACCATATATTTT | TRBJ1-3 | - | TRBV6-5 | once
CASGPVGSGANVLTF | TGTGCCTCGGGGCCAGTCGGCTCTGGGGCCAACGTCCTGACTTTC | TRBJ2-6 | - | TRBV25-1 | -
CASSGALAGEQFF | TGTGCCAGCAGTGGGGCCCTAGCGGGAGAGCAGTTCTTC | TRBJ2-1 | TRBD2 | TRBV2 | -
CASSQETGGTMRPLHF | TGCGCCAGCAGCCAAGAGACGGGGGGTACTATGAGACCCCTCCACTTT | TRBJ1-6 | - | TRBV4-1 | -
CASSLSYLGSEAFF | TGTGCCAGCTCACTTTCGTACCTGGGGTCAGAAGCTTTCTTT | TRBJ1-1 | - | TRBV18 | few
CAMSGTPNQETQYF | TGTGCCATGTCCGGGACCCCGAACCAAGAGACCCAGTACTTC | TRBJ2-5 | - | TRBV10-3 | -
CAASPRGPTNEKLFF | TGTGCCGCCAGCCCGAGGGGGCCAACTAATGAAAAACTGTTTTTT | TRBJ1-4 | TRBD1 | TRBV6-1 | -
CASGGQGIREAFF | TGTGCCAGCGGTGGGCAGGGGATTCGGGAAGCTTTCTTT | TRBJ1-1 | - | TRBV6-6 | -
CASVGLANGELFF | TGTGCCAGTGTGGGACTAGCGAACGGGGAGCTGTTTTTT | TRBJ2-2 | TRBD2 | TRBV19 | -
CASSGAGQGTQPQHF | TGTGCCAGCAGCGGGGCGGGACAGGGGACTCAGCCCCAGCATTTT | TRBJ1-5 | TRBD1 | TRBV7-2 | -
CASSISGGTDTQYF | TGTGCCAGCAGCATTAGCGGGGGCACAGATACGCAGTATTTT | TRBJ2-3 | TRBD2 | TRBV11-2 | -
CASSSVGGFQETQYF | TGCGCCAGCAGCTCAGTGGGGGGCTTCCAAGAGACCCAGTACTTC | TRBJ2-5 | - | TRBV5-1 | -
CASSAGQRETQYF | TGCGCCAGCAGCGCGGGACAGCGAGAGACCCAGTACTTC | TRBJ2-5 | - | TRBV5-1 | -
CASSQAGRSYEQYF | TGCGCCAGCAGCCAAGCGGGTAGGTCCTACGAGCAGTACTTC | TRBJ2-7 | - | TRBV4-1 | -
CASSPRGGSTSPLHF | TGTGCCAGTAGTCCCCGAGGTGGCAGTACTTCACCCCTCCACTTT | TRBJ1-6 | - | TRBV19 | -
CASSRDGYNEQFF | TGTGCCAGCTCACGGGACGGTTACAATGAGCAGTTCTTC | TRBJ2-1 | - | TRBV18 | -
CATSSRQGFFGNTIYF | TGTGCCACCAGCAGCCGACAGGGGTTTTTTGGAAACACCATATATTTT | TRBJ1-3 | TRBD1 | TRBV15 | -
CASSLLQGRSPLHF | TGTGCCAGCAGCTTACTCCAGGGGAGATCACCCCTCCACTTT | TRBJ1-6 | - | TRBV11-2 | once
CASRPLGDRGRIPFF | TGTGCCAGCAGACCTTTAGGGGACAGGGGGCGCATACCTTTCTTT | TRBJ1-1 | TRBD1 | TRBV28 | once
CAISDRGGSNQPQHF | TGTGCCATCAGTGACAGGGGAGGGAGCAATCAGCCCCAGCATTTT | TRBJ1-5 | - | TRBV10-3 | -
CASSASDGYGYTF | TGTGCCAGCAGCGCGTCGGACGGATATGGCTACACCTTC | TRBJ1-2 | - | TRBV9 | -
CASSEVGRYGYTF | TGTGCCAGCAGTGAAGTTGGTCGCTATGGCTACACCTTC | TRBJ1-2 | - | TRBV6-1 | -
CASSGKGTTNYGYTF | TGTGCCAGCAGCGGCAAAGGGACGACAAACTATGGCTACACCTTC | TRBJ1-2 | - | TRBV9 | -
CASSRDTEETQYF | TGCGCCAGCAGCCGGGACACAGAAGAGACCCAGTACTTC | TRBJ2-5 | - | TRBV5-1 | -
CASSSWTGGNYGYTF | TGTGCCAGCAGCTCATGGACAGGGGGCAACTATGGCTACACCTTC | TRBJ1-2 | TRBD1 | TRBV9 | -
CASSITSGGGETQYF | TGTGCCAGTAGTATCACCAGCGGGGGAGGGGAGACCCAGTACTTC | TRBJ2-5 | TRBD2 | TRBV19 | -
CASSVEVASATGELFF | TGTGCCAGCAGCGTAGAAGTCGCGTCGGCTACCGGGGAGCTGTTTTTT | TRBJ2-2 | - | TRBV9 | -
CASSLSGGGYGHTF | TGCGCCAGCAGCTTGTCAGGGGGCGGATATGGCCACACCTTC | TRBJ1-2 | TRBD1 | TRBV5-1 | once
CASWRGANSGNTIYF | TGTGCCAGTTGGAGAGGGGCGAACTCTGGAAACACCATATATTTT | TRBJ1-3 | - | TRBV19 | -
CASSDPGQGNSYEQYF | TGTGCCAGCAGTGACCCGGGGCAGGGTAACTCCTACGAGCAGTACTTC | TRBJ2-7 | - | TRBV6-1 | -
CASSSSSGTGAEKLFF | TGCGCCAGCAGCTCATCCTCCGGGACAGGAGCTGAAAAACTGTTTTTT | TRBJ1-4 | TRBD1 | TRBV5-1 | -
CASSDGTGPHQPQHF | TGTGCCAGCAGTGACGGGACAGGGCCCCATCAGCCCCAGCATTTT | TRBJ1-5 | TRBD1 | TRBV2 | -
CASSLAIAGGLVETQYF | TGTGCCAGCAGCTTAGCAATAGCGGGAGGCCTGGTAGAGACCCAGTACTTC | TRBJ2-5 | TRBD2 | TRBV11-1 | -
CASSLPEGPNTGELFF | TGTGCCAGCAGCTTGCCGGAGGGTCCGAACACCGGGGAGCTGTTTTTT | TRBJ2-2 | - | TRBV5-6 | -
CASSLPGQGDYEQYF | TGTGCCAGCAGTTTACCTGGACAGGGGGACTACGAGCAGTACTTC | TRBJ2-7 | TRBD1 | TRBV28 | -
CASSLTSGREETQYF | TGTGCCAGCAGCTTAACTAGCGGGAGGGAGGAGACCCAGTACTTC | TRBJ2-5 | TRBD2 | TRBV7-3 | -
CASSFSSGSLDTQYF | TGTGCCAGCAGCTTTTCTAGCGGGAGTTTGGATACGCAGTATTTT | TRBJ2-3 | TRBD2 | TRBV9 | -
CASSPGQRGEQYF | TGTGCCAGTTCCCCCGGCCAGAGGGGCGAGCAGTACTTC | TRBJ2-7 | - | TRBV7-9 | -
CASSLLGQNTGELFF | TGTGCCAGCAGCCTCCTGGGACAGAACACCGGGGAGCTGTTTTTT | TRBJ2-2 | - | TRBV7-9 | -
CASRSDRGTGANVLTF | TGTGCCAGCAGATCCGACAGGGGGACCGGGGCCAACGTCCTGACTTTC | TRBJ2-6 | TRBD1 | TRBV27 | -
CASSALGGRAGEQYF | TGTGCCAGCAGCGCTCTTGGGGGGAGGGCCGGAGAGCAGTACTTC | TRBJ2-7 | TRBD2 | TRBV5-4 | once